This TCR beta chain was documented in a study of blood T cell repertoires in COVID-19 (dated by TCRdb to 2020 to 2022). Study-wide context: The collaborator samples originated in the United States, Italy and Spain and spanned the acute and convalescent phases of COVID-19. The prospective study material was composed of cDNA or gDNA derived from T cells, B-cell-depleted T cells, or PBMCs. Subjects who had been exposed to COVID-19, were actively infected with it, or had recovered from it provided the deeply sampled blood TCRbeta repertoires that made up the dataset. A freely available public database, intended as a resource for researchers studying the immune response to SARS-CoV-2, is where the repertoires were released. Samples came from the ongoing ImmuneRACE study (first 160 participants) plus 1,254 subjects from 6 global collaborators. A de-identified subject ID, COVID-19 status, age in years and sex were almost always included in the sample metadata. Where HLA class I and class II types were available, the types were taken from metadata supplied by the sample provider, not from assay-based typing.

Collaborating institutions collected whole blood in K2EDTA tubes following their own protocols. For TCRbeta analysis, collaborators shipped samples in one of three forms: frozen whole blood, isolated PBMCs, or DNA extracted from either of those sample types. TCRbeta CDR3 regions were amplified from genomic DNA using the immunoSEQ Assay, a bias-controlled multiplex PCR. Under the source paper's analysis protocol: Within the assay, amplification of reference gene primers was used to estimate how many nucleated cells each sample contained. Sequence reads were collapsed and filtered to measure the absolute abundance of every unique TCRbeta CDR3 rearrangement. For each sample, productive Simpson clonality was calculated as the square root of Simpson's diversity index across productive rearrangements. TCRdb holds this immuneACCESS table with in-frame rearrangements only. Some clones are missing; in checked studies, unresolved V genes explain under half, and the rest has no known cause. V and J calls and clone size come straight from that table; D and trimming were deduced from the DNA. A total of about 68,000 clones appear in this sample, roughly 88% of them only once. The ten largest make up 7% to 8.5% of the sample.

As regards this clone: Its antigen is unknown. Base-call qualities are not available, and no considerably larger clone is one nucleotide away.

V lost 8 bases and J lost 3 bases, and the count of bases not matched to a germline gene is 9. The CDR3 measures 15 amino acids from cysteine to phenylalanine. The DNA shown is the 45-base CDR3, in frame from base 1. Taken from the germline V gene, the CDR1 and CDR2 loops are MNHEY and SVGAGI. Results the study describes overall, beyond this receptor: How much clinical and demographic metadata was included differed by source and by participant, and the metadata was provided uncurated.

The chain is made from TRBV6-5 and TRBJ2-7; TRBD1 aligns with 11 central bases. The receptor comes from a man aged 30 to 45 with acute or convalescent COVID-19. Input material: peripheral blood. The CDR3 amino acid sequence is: CASDKGQGAIYEQYF. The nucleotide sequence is TGTGCCAGCGATAAAGGACAGGGGGCGATCTACGAGCAGTACTTC.